These 31 T cell receptor beta chains originate from one sample sequenced in a study of T cell changes during pregnancy in multiple sclerosis. TCRdb's copy holds only in-frame clones and misses some; the assay was immunoSEQ multiplex PCR. The sample holds under 110,000 clones; around 90% are singletons and the top ten take about 1.6%. The sample here was peripheral blood, taken before pregnancy. These TCRs come from a female donor with multiple sclerosis, enrolled in a pregnancy study.

The chain recombines TRBV4-1 with TRBJ2-3; weak D call: TRBD1 (6 bases). The ends were cut back, 4 bases at V and 0 bases at J, with 17 bases in the middle. CDR3 length: 17 amino acids. Germline CDR1 reads MGHRA; CDR2 reads YSYEKL. CDR3 sequence (DNA): TGCGCCAGCAGCCCTCCAGGGGTTGGGTCTAGCACAGATACGCAGTATTTT. Its protein product is CASSPPGVGSSTDTQYF.

The chain links TRBV5-4 to TRBJ2-1; 9 positions agree with TRBD2. The CDR3 spans 15 residues. J lost 5 bases, V lost 1 base, and 4 bases had no gene match. Germline CDR1 and CDR2: SGHNT and YYREEE (reference sequence). The CDR3 loop is CASSLRLAENNEQFF. The CDR3 region has the DNA TGTGCCAGCAGCTTGCGACTAGCGGAAAACAATGAGCAGTTCTTC.

The chain carries TRBV7-2 and TRBJ1-5, with D maybe TRBD1 (5 bases). CDR1 and CDR2 from the germline V gene are SGHTA and FQGNSA. This CDR3 is built from 13 residues. Trimming cost V 0 bases and J 6 bases, with 6 bases left between them. CDR3 sequence (DNA): TGTGCCAGCAGCTTAGCGCAGGGTCAGCCCCAGCATTTT. Amino acids: CASSLAQGQPQHF.

The CDR3 protein is CASLKRDSYNEQFF. The CDR3 region has the DNA TGTGCCAGTCTTAAGCGGGACTCCTACAATGAGCAGTTCTTC. The rearrangement uses TRBV6-1 and TRBJ2-1; 7 nucleotides match TRBD2. The CDR3 contains 14 residues. The V segment lost 9 bases and the J segment 0 bases; nucleotides outside the gene matches: 5. Germline assignment: CDR1 MNHNS and CDR2 SASEGT.

The rearrangement links TRBV5-5 to TRBJ2-7, with D unclear. V lost 0 bases to trimming and J lost 6 bases, with 7 bases between them. The length of the CDR3 is 12 residues. The V gene's germline CDR1 is SGHKS and CDR2 YYEKEE (reference sequence). CDR3 region: CASSLDQAEQYF. CDR3 in DNA: TGTGCCAGCAGCTTGGATCAAGCCGAGCAGTACTTC.

The chain carries TRBV25-1 and TRBJ1-2; weak D call: TRBD1 (5 bases). The length of the CDR3 is 16 residues. The V end was cut by 3 bases, the J end by 0 bases, with 14 bases between. CDR1 is MGHDK, CDR2 SYGVNS, per germline. The CDR3 is CASSELLDSSNYGYTF. CDR3 nucleotides: TGTGCCAGCAGTGAGCTCTTAGACAGTTCTAACTATGGCTACACCTTC.

The chain has TRBV5-8 and TRBJ1-3, with 7 nucleotides matching TRBD1. CDR1 is SGHTS and CDR2 is YDEGEE in the germline V gene. Losses at the gene ends were 4 bases for V and 3 bases for J; bases not matched to a gene: 7. This CDR3 has 15 residues. The CDR3, as DNA: TGTGCCAGCAGCCCGGGACAGATTCGTGGAAACACCATATATTTT. Protein: CASSPGQIRGNTIYF.

The V call is TRBV5-6, the J call TRBJ2-7; D unresolved. The germline CDR1 and CDR2 sequences are SGHDT and YYEEEE. The CDR3 runs 12 residues. Trimming pared 4 bases from V and 6 bases from J, leaving 11 bases between. The CDR3 reads CASSNDNAEQYF. As DNA, the CDR3 is TGTGCCAGCAGCAACGACAATGCCGAGCAGTACTTC.

The chain links TRBV7-9 to TRBJ1-4; a possible D gene is TRBD1 (6 bases). CDR1 SEHNR and CDR2 FQNEAQ come from the germline V gene (reference sequence). The CDR3 has 15 amino acids. Trimming removed 5 bases from V and 8 bases from J, with 18 bases in between. The CDR3 sequence: CASSQGQLEGEKLFF. CDR3 nucleotides: TGTGCCAGCAGCCAGGGACAACTCGAAGGGGAAAAACTGTTTTTT.

This rearrangement joins TRBV9 to TRBJ2-6; weak D call: TRBD1 (5 bases). Deletions cut 1 base from V and 0 bases from J, with 8 bases between. The CDR3 is 16 residues long. CDR1 SGDLS and CDR2 YYNGEE come from the germline V gene. CDR3 sequence reads: CASSVRGSSGANVLTF. The CDR3 bases are TGTGCCAGCAGCGTAAGGGGAAGCTCTGGGGCCAACGTCCTGACTTTC. Full variable domain (rest looked up from reference TRBV9 and TRBJ2-6): DSGVTQTPKHLITATGQRVTLRCSPRSGDLSVYWYQQSLDQGLQFLIQYYNGEERAKGNILERFSAQQFPDLHSELNLSSLELGDSALYFCASSVRGSSGANVLTFGAGSRLTVL.

The gene calls are TRBV5-3 and TRBJ1-2; D might be TRBD1 (6 bases). TRBV5-3 is labeled an ORF, and its function is uncertain. The V gene lost 4 bases and the J gene lost 6 bases, with 13 bases spanning the gap. The CDR3 is 13 amino acids. CDR3 amino acids: CARSRRAGDGYTF. The CDR3 DNA sequence: TGTGCCAGAAGCCGCCGAGCAGGGGATGGCTACACCTTC.

There are a few counts of this clone. The chain couples TRBV19 to TRBJ2-5; the match to TRBD1 covers 8 bases. The V and J ends lost 5 bases and 3 bases, in that order; junction bases with no gene match: 5. Germline V gene data show CDR1 as LNHDA and CDR2 as SQIVND (reference sequence). The CDR3 length is 14 residues. Here the CDR3 reads CASSPPTGEETQYF. CDR3 bases: TGTGCCAGTAGTCCACCGACAGGGGAAGAGACCCAGTACTTC.

As DNA, the CDR3 is TGTGCCAGCAGTACCACCGGGACTACCACCTACAATGAGCAGTTCTTC. Translating gives CASSTTGTTTYNEQFF. The chain couples TRBV28 to TRBJ2-1; 7 bases line up with TRBD2. Germline lookup yields CDR1 MDHEN and CDR2 SYDVKM. The CDR3 loop spans 16 amino acids. With 5 bases clipped from V and 2 bases from J, the junction kept 9 bases outside the gene matches.

The chain couples TRBV12-5 to TRBJ2-1; TRBD2 matches 14 bases. The CDR3 has 16 amino acids. Germline assignment: CDR1 LGHNT and CDR2 FRNRAP. Trimming cost V 6 bases and J 10 bases; bases outside gene matches: 11. CDR3 nucleotide sequence: TGTGCTAGTGGCTCAGGGACTAGCGGGAGTCATAGGGAGCAGTTCTTC. It specifies CASGSGTSGSHREQFF.

The chain combines TRBV2 with TRBJ2-7; no firm D call. Germline V gene lookup returns CDR1 SNHLY and CDR2 FYNNEI. The CDR3 is 14 amino acids. V lost 7 bases and J lost 6, with 19 bases in between. The CDR3 nucleotides are TGTGCCAGCAAAGGAGAAACTAATCTATCCGAGCAGTACTTC. It yields the protein CASKGETNLSEQYF.

This chain joins TRBV7-9 and TRBJ1-5, with TRBD1 as a possible D gene (5 bases). CDR1 is SEHNR, CDR2 FQNEAQ, per germline (reference sequence). Trimming took 5 bases from V and 5 from J, leaving 13 bases between them. There are 14 residues in the CDR3. The CDR3 is CASSPSRVDQPQHF. The CDR3 DNA reads TGTGCCAGCAGCCCCTCCAGGGTAGATCAGCCCCAGCATTTT.

V is TRBV14 and J is TRBJ2-7; D is ambiguous. Trimming removed 0 bases from V and 2 bases from J, with 5 bases in between. Germline loops: CDR1 SGHDN, CDR2 FVKESK. The CDR3 covers 13 residues. For the CDR3, the DNA is TGTGCCAGCAGCCAAGAGCGAGCCTACGAGCAGTACTTC. It yields the protein CASSQERAYEQYF.

The chain joins TRBV28 to TRBJ2-3; 10 nucleotides line up with TRBD2. CDR1 MDHEN and CDR2 SYDVKM come from the germline V gene. The trim removed 8 bases at V and 5 bases at J, leaving 13 bases unmatched. The CDR3 totals 16 residues. The CDR3 DNA is TGTGCCAGCTGTCGAGCTAGCGGGAGTACGGTAGATACGCAGTATTTT. Amino acid sequence: CASCRASGSTVDTQYF.

The chain couples TRBV5-6 to TRBJ2-7; 7 bases are a match to TRBD1. The CDR3 length is 14 residues. In germline, CDR1 is SGHDT, CDR2 YYEEEE. V was pared by 0 bases and J by 5 bases, with 5 bases of the junction left unmatched. The CDR3 nucleotides are TGTGCCAGCAGCTTGGTTAGGGGGCTAGACGAGCAGTACTTC. Protein: CASSLVRGLDEQYF.

This clone appeared a single time. The V gene is TRBV27, the J gene TRBJ2-1, with TRBD1 as a possible D gene (6 bases). Germline-derived CDR1 and CDR2 are MNHEY and SMNVEV (reference sequence). Trimming removed 3 bases at V and 10 bases at J, with 10 bases between. The CDR3 spans 12 residues. The DNA for the CDR3 is TGTGCCAGCAGTTTTCAGGACAGCGAGCAGTTCTTC. Residues: CASSFQDSEQFF.

This chain connects TRBV7-3 to TRBJ1-5, with D uncertain. V lost 5 bases and J 0 bases, leaving 11 bases between the germline ends. This CDR3 spans 15 amino acids. The germline V gene has CDR1 SGHTA and CDR2 FQGTGA. The CDR3 DNA is TGTGCCAGCAGCCCCAGCGGTAATAGCAATCAGCCCCAGCATTTT. Protein product: CASSPSGNSNQPQHF.

V and J are TRBV5-6 and TRBJ2-3; TRBD1 aligns across 7 bases. Unmatched junction bases numbered 3, after V lost 4 bases and J lost 7 bases. CDR1 and CDR2 (germline): SGHDT, YYEEEE. The CDR3 length is 12 residues. CDR3 region: CASSDRDHTQYF. For the CDR3, the DNA is TGTGCCAGCAGCGACAGGGATCATACGCAGTATTTT.

The genes are TRBV19 and TRBJ1-6; D possibly corresponds to TRBD1 (6 bases). This CDR3 is 19 amino acids long. Trimming took off 5 bases at V and 6 bases at J, with 26 bases between the two ends. Germline V gene sequence: CDR1 LNHDA, CDR2 SQIVND (reference sequence). Here the CDR3 reads CASSADSAYYKTTNSPLHF. The CDR3 DNA reads as TGTGCCAGTAGTGCGGACAGTGCTTACTACAAAACTACTAATTCACCCCTCCACTTT.

The V and J genes are TRBV10-3 and TRBJ1-1; 10 nucleotides align to TRBD1. V was clipped by 2 bases and J by 0 bases; unmatched bases: 6. Germline V gene data show CDR1 as ENHRY and CDR2 as SYGVKD. This CDR3 has 17 amino acids. CDR3 in DNA: TGTGCCATCAGTGAGCCAGGACAGGGGGGCATGAACACTGAAGCTTTCTTT. This translates into CAISEPGQGGMNTEAFF.

The genes are TRBV5-6 and TRBJ1-6; 7 bases are shared with TRBD1. The V gene end was trimmed by 0 bases and the J gene end by 7 bases; junction bases not matched to a gene: 7. CDR1 and CDR2 (germline): SGHDT, YYEEEE. This CDR3 has 16 residues. For the CDR3, the DNA is TGTGCCAGCAGCTTGGTGGGGGCAGGGGGAAATTCACCCCTCCACTTT. Residues: CASSLVGAGGNSPLHF.

V and J are TRBV30 and TRBJ1-1; tentative D call: TRBD1 (6 bases). The CDR3 sequence is 14 residues long. Germline-derived CDR1 and CDR2 are GTSNPN and SVGIG (reference sequence). V was trimmed by 0 bases and J by 0 bases, leaving 8 bases between them. CDR3 region: CAWSVNRVNTEAFF. CDR3 nucleotides: TGTGCCTGGAGTGTTAACAGGGTGAACACTGAAGCTTTCTTT. Drawing the rest from reference TRBV30 and TRBJ1-1, the complete variable domain is SQTIHQWPATLVQPVGSPLSLECTVEGTSNPNLYWYRQAAGRGLQLLFYSVGIGQISSEVPQNLSASRPQDRQFILSSKKLLLSDSGFYLCAWSVNRVNTEAFFGQGTRLTVV.

Worth noting for this clone: It is unclear where the CDR3 begins or ends on the DNA, so no DNA is shown, and the CDR3 is as TCRdb lists it. The chain joins TRBV11-2 to TRBJ2-7; TRBD1 is the table's D call, not checked against the DNA. Inclusive of both ends, the CDR3 amounts to 17 amino acids. Looked up from germline, CDR1 is SGHAT and CDR2 is FQNNGV. The CDR3 spells CASSFLWTPRSSYEQYF.

The V gene is TRBV28, the J gene TRBJ2-3; 12 nucleotides match TRBD1. J lost 4 bases, V lost 6 bases, and 5 bases had no gene match. The CDR3 sequence is 15 residues long. Germline V gives CDR1 MDHEN, CDR2 SYDVKM. This chain's CDR3 is CASRGQGAGADTQYF. For the CDR3, the DNA is TGTGCCAGCAGGGGACAGGGGGCCGGGGCAGATACGCAGTATTTT.

The chain combines TRBV10-1 with TRBJ2-1; 7 nucleotides agree with TRBD1. CDR3 length equals 15 residues. Trimming took 5 bases from V and 0 from J; bases not matched to a gene: 4. Germline values: CDR1 WNHNN, CDR2 SYGVQD (reference sequence). The CDR3 sequence: CASSLNRGSYNEQFF. The CDR3 nucleotides are TGCGCCAGCAGTTTAAACAGGGGCTCCTACAATGAGCAGTTCTTC.

The chain employs TRBV4-3 and TRBJ1-6; no firm D call. The CDR3 extends over 15 amino acids. Trimming pared 1 base from V and 8 bases from J, leaving 12 bases between. Germline V CDR1 and CDR2: LGHNA, YSLEER. The CDR3 is CASSQVGKRDSPLHF. DNA for the CDR3: TGCGCCAGCAGCCAAGTTGGGAAGAGGGATTCACCCCTCCACTTT.

J is TRBJ2-2 and V is TRBV9; 11 bases match TRBD1. V shed 4 bases and J 4 bases; nucleotides not matched to a gene: 9. CDR1 and CDR2 from the germline V gene are SGDLS and YYNGEE. CDR3 length equals 17 residues. The CDR3 DNA is TGTGCCAGCAGCCTCAGAGGGACAGGGGGTGGCACCGGGGAGCTGTTTTTT. Translation gives CASSLRGTGGGTGELFF.